The 23 T cell receptor beta chains below were found in one sample sequenced in a study of blood T cell repertoires in COVID-19. This table comes from immunoSEQ multiplex PCR, and its TCRdb copy is limited to in-frame clones, with some not included. The sample carries 300,000 or so clones, 80% to 90% recorded once. Sequences were obtained from peripheral blood. These receptors all come from a woman aged 40-49 years who had recovered from COVID-19.

The genes are TRBV19 and TRBJ2-7; 8 bases align to TRBD2. The CDR3 runs 17 residues. Looked up from germline, CDR1 is LNHDA and CDR2 is SQIVND (reference sequence). The V gene end was trimmed by 5 bases and the J gene end by 2 bases; junction bases not matched to a gene: 14. The CDR3 region has the DNA TGTGCCAGTAGTGCAGGAGGCGGGGGGTTGCGCACCTACGAGCAGTACTTC. This encodes CASSAGGGGLRTYEQYF. The full variable domain, with the rest looked up from reference TRBV19 and TRBJ2-7, is DGGITQSPKYLFRKEGQNVTLSCEQNLNHDAMYWYRQDPGQGLRLIYYSQIVNDFQKGDIAEGYSVSREKKESFPLTVTSAQKNPTAFYLCASSAGGGGLRTYEQYFGPGTRLTVT.

The chain links TRBV5-5 to TRBJ2-1, with D tentatively TRBD2 (5 bases). V lost 7 bases, J lost 2 bases, and 13 bases lay in between. This CDR3 contains 14 residues. Germline-derived CDR1 and CDR2 are SGHKS and YYEKEE (reference sequence). CDR3 bases: TGTGCCAGCTGCGCGGGTGATACCTACAATGAGCAGTTCTTC. This gives the protein CASCAGDTYNEQFF.

The chain employs TRBV12-3 or TRBV12-4 and TRBJ1-2; a weak D match, TRBD1 (6 bases). Trimming left V 4 bases short and J 7 bases short, with 10 bases between. This CDR3 region has 12 residues. The CDR3 nucleotides read TGTGCCAGCAGTTCCGGGACATTTGGCTACACCTTC. Translated: CASSSGTFGYTF.

The chain links TRBV3-1 (or the pseudogene TRBV3-2) to TRBJ2-7, with 10 positions matching TRBD1. This CDR3 has 14 residues. The ends lost 3 bases at V and 6 bases at J; junction bases unmatched: 5. CDR1 and CDR2 (germline): LGHDT, YNNKEL (reference sequence). CDR3 loop: CASSHGTGETEQYF. CDR3 nucleotide sequence: TGTGCCAGCAGCCATGGGACAGGGGAAACCGAGCAGTACTTC.

V usage is TRBV7-2 and J usage is TRBJ2-7, with D possibly being TRBD2 (6 bases). Trimming took off 1 base at V and 2 bases at J, with 12 bases between the two ends. Per the germline V gene, CDR1 is SGHTA and CDR2 is FQGNSA. CDR3 length: 15 residues. CDR3 amino acids: CASSLGGGSPYEQYF. Here the CDR3 DNA reads TGTGCCAGCAGCTTAGGTGGGGGGTCCCCCTACGAGCAGTACTTC.

The chain joins TRBV19 to TRBJ1-6; D might be TRBD1 (6 bases). The germline CDR1 and CDR2 sequences are LNHDA and SQIVND (reference sequence). The CDR3 totals 13 residues. V was clipped by 4 bases and J by 7 bases, with 8 bases between them. The CDR3 here is CASSTTGNSPLHF. The CDR3 DNA is TGTGCCAGTAGTACCACAGGGAATTCACCCCTCCACTTT.

The V gene is TRBV4-3, the J gene TRBJ2-3; 7 nucleotides match TRBD2. With V trimmed by 4 bases and J by 2 bases, 6 bases remained unmatched. From germline, CDR1 is LGHNA and CDR2 YSLEER. This CDR3 comprises 15 residues. The CDR3 nucleotides read TGCGCCAGCAGCCCTGCGGGACTACTCACAGATACGCAGTATTTT. Encoded protein: CASSPAGLLTDTQYF.

This clone was seen once. The J gene is TRBJ1-2, the V gene TRBV6-1; 11 nucleotides match TRBD1. The length of the CDR3 is 14 residues. Germline CDR1 is MNHNS and CDR2 is SASEGT. After removal of 7 bases from V and 4 bases from J, the junction contained 5 bases not matched to a gene. CDR3 bases: TGTGCCAGCAAGGACAGGGGGCGCGGCTATGGCTACACCTTC. Its protein product is CASKDRGRGYGYTF.

This clone was counted a single time. The chain couples TRBV7-9 to TRBJ1-1, with a possible D match to TRBD1 (5 bases). V was trimmed by 5 bases and J by 3 bases, leaving 25 bases between them. Germline-derived CDR1 and CDR2 are SEHNR and FQNEAQ (reference sequence). The CDR3 spans 18 residues. The CDR3, as DNA: TGTGCCAGCAGCCACCCAACCAACCTTATTATAGGGGACACTGAAGCTTTCTTT. Translated: CASSHPTNLIIGDTEAFF.

The chain employs TRBV19 and TRBJ1-5; D remains ambiguous. Per germline, CDR1 LNHDA and CDR2 SQIVND (reference sequence). The CDR3 has 14 residues. With 2 bases removed from V and 6 bases from J, the gap between germline ends came to 11 bases. The CDR3 here is CASSIREKTQPQHF. The CDR3 nucleotides read TGTGCCAGTAGTATAAGGGAGAAGACTCAGCCCCAGCATTTT.

The rearrangement links TRBV5-1 to TRBJ1-5; a weak D match, TRBD1 (6 bases). Germline CDR1 reads SGHRS; CDR2 reads YFSETQ. CDR3 size: 14 residues. V was cut by 2 bases and J by 7 bases, with 13 bases left in between. Here the CDR3 DNA reads TGCGCCAGCAGCTTACAGGGTTTGTGGCAGCCCCAGCATTTT. It yields the protein CASSLQGLWQPQHF.

The rearrangement links TRBV4-3 to TRBJ1-2, with 7 bases fitting TRBD1. The CDR3 is made up of 14 amino acids. Germline CDR1 reads LGHNA; CDR2 reads YSLEER. The trim removed 0 bases at V and 8 bases at J, leaving 6 bases unmatched. In DNA, the CDR3 is TGCGCCAGCAGCCAAGAAGGCCACAGGGGAGGCTACACCTTC. It codes for CASSQEGHRGGYTF.

V and J are TRBV11-2 and TRBJ2-5; a weak D match, TRBD1 (6 bases). The CDR3 is made up of 16 amino acids. Looked up from germline, CDR1 is SGHAT and CDR2 is FQNNGV. The germline V and J ends were trimmed by 3 bases and 5 bases, with 19 bases remaining between them. The CDR3 sequence is CASSLVLQGVKETQYF. DNA of the CDR3: TGTGCCAGCAGCTTGGTACTACAGGGAGTTAAGGAGACCCAGTACTTC.

The V and J genes are TRBV6-4 and TRBJ1-1, with TRBD1 identical over 8 bases. V shed 4 bases and J 4 bases; nucleotides not matched to a gene: 5. CDR1 MRHNA and CDR2 SNTAGT come from the germline V gene. The CDR3 has 14 residues. The DNA of the CDR3 is TGTGCCAGCAGTGGAACAGGGGGGGTCACTGAAGCTTTCTTT. This codes for CASSGTGGVTEAFF.

This chain joins TRBV27 and TRBJ2-1; 7 bases are shared with TRBD1. CDR3 length equals 13 residues. Looked up from germline, CDR1 is MNHEY and CDR2 is SMNVEV (reference sequence). Losses at the gene ends were 3 bases for V and 7 bases for J; bases not matched to a gene: 3. The CDR3, as DNA: TGTGCCAGCAGTTTCAGGGGGTATAATGAGCAGTTCTTC. This codes for CASSFRGYNEQFF.

V is TRBV5-6 and J is TRBJ1-6; D ambiguous. The CDR3 runs to 19 residues. V shed 0 bases and J shed 0 bases, with 16 bases lying between them. CDR1 and CDR2 (germline): SGHDT, YYEEEE. CDR3 sequence reads: CASSLANGDVSSYNSPLHF. The CDR3 DNA reads TGTGCCAGCAGCTTGGCCAACGGGGATGTAAGCTCCTATAATTCACCCCTCCACTTT.

This chain connects TRBV27 to TRBJ1-1; a possible D gene is TRBD1 (6 bases). Germline assignment: CDR1 MNHEY and CDR2 SMNVEV (reference sequence). The ends were cut back, 3 bases at V and 4 bases at J, with 15 bases in the middle. This CDR3 contains 15 residues. CDR3 loop: CASSFRTTGVTEAFF. CDR3 nucleotide sequence: TGTGCCAGCAGTTTTCGGACGACAGGCGTCACTGAAGCTTTCTTT.

CDR3 sequence reads: CAWSGQGGWNGELFF. Here the CDR3 DNA reads TGTGCCTGGAGTGGACAGGGTGGGTGGAACGGGGAGCTGTTTTTT. J is TRBJ2-2 and V is TRBV30, with 7 bases that match TRBD1. The junction had 9 bases not matched to a gene; V was cut back by 1 base and J by 7 bases. This CDR3 region has 15 residues. The germline V gene has CDR1 GTSNPN and CDR2 SVGIG (reference sequence).

V and J are TRBV19 and TRBJ2-1; the match to TRBD2 covers 12 bases. J was trimmed by 4 bases and V by 3 bases; bases with no gene match: 4. Looked up from germline, CDR1 is LNHDA and CDR2 is SQIVND (reference sequence). The CDR3 has 16 residues. The CDR3 bases are TGTGCCAGTAGTATTTGGCTAGCGGGGGGGTACAATGAGCAGTTCTTC. As protein: CASSIWLAGGYNEQFF. Full variable domain (outside the CDR3, taken from reference TRBV19 and TRBJ2-1): DGGITQSPKYLFRKEGQNVTLSCEQNLNHDAMYWYRQDPGQGLRLIYYSQIVNDFQKGDIAEGYSVSREKKESFPLTVTSAQKNPTAFYLCASSIWLAGGYNEQFFGPGTRLTVL.

This chain links TRBV9 with TRBJ2-5; unclear D gene. Looked up from germline, CDR1 is SGDLS and CDR2 is YYNGEE. Trimming removed 0 bases at V and 3 bases at J, with 9 bases between. The CDR3 has 14 amino acids. The CDR3: CASSVEAQEETQYF. The CDR3, as DNA: TGTGCCAGCAGCGTAGAAGCGCAAGAAGAGACCCAGTACTTC.

The chain joins TRBV6-5 to TRBJ1-2; TRBD1 agrees at 7 bases. The trim removed 5 bases at V and 7 bases at J, leaving 10 bases unmatched. Germline lookup yields CDR1 MNHEY and CDR2 SVGAGI. This CDR3 has 14 residues. The CDR3: CASSKHDRALGYTF. Written as DNA, the CDR3 is TGTGCCAGCAGTAAACACGACAGGGCCCTTGGCTACACCTTC.

This chain connects TRBV27 to TRBJ1-2; 7 bases fit TRBD1. Germline values: CDR1 MNHEY, CDR2 SMNVEV (reference sequence). V shed 5 bases and J 2 bases; nucleotides not matched to a gene: 11. The CDR3 sequence is 16 residues long. CDR3 protein: CASSALDREGNYGYTF. As DNA, the CDR3 is TGTGCCAGCAGTGCCCTCGACAGGGAAGGAAACTATGGCTACACCTTC.

V is TRBV7-9 and J is TRBJ1-2; D possibly corresponds to TRBD1 (5 bases). This CDR3 has 14 amino acids. CDR1 SEHNR and CDR2 FQNEAQ come from the germline V gene (reference sequence). V was pared by 5 bases and J by 7 bases, with 17 bases between. The CDR3 is CASSPGGGIGGYTF. The CDR3 coding sequence is TGTGCCAGCAGCCCCGGGGGGGGGATTGGTGGCTACACCTTC.